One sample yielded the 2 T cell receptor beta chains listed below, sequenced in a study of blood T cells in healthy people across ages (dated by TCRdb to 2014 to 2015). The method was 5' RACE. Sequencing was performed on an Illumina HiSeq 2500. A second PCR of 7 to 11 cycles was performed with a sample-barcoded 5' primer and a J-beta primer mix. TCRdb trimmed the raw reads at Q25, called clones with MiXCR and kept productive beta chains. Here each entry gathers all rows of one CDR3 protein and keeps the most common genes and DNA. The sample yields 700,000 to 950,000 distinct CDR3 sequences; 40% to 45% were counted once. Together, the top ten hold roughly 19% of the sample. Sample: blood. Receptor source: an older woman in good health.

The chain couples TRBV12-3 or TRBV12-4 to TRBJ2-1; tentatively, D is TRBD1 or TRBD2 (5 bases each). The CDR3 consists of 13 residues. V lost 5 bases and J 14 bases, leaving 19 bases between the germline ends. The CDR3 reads CASSLGVAGSEFF. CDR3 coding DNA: TGTGCCAGCAGTCTAGGGGTGGCAGGGAGTGAGTTCTTC.

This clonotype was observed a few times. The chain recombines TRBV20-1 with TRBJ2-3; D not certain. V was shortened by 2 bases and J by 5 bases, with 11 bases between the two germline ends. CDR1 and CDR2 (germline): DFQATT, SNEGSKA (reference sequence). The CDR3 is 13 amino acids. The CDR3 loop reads CSARIGGVDTQYF. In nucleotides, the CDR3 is TGCAGTGCTAGAATCGGCGGTGTAGATACGCAGTATTTT.